The 24 T cell receptor beta chains below come from one sample, sequenced in a study of spatial heterogeneity in lung cancer. Time point noted: sample taken at primary tumor resection. Without sorting, whole RNA was sequenced from tumor, nontumor lung or frozen PBMC. One entry per CDR3 protein, called by TCRdb with MiXCR from the 5' RACE reads. The sample holds tens of thousands of distinct CDR3 sequences; 10% to 15% are singletons and the top ten take about 4.5%. The sample in question was PBMCs, obtained at surgery. Receptors originate from a male donor with early-stage non-small cell lung cancer.

Many counts were recorded for this clonotype. V gene TRBV6-5 combines with J gene TRBJ2-1; D remains ambiguous. Germline values: CDR1 MNHEY, CDR2 SVGAGI. Trimming took 5 bases from V and 3 from J, leaving 8 bases between them. CDR3 length: 13 amino acids. As DNA, the CDR3 is TGTGCCAGCAGTCTAGGGTTCTACAATGAGCAGTTCTTC. This codes for CASSLGFYNEQFF.

This chain uses TRBV7-3 with TRBJ2-3, with 12 positions matching TRBD2. The CDR3 extends over 16 amino acids. V shed 5 bases and J 4 bases; nucleotides not matched to a gene: 7. In germline, CDR1 is SGHTA, CDR2 FQGTGA. The CDR3 spells CASSPILAGGSDTQYF. The CDR3 DNA follows: TGTGCCAGCAGCCCCATCCTAGCGGGGGGGTCAGATACGCAGTATTTT.

This clonotype has a single count. This rearrangement joins TRBV19 to TRBJ1-1, with 9 bases aligning to TRBD1. There are 17 residues in the CDR3. V was pared by 4 bases and J by 1 base, with 10 bases of the junction left unmatched. Per germline, CDR1 LNHDA and CDR2 SQIVND (reference sequence). The CDR3 DNA reads TGTGCCAGTAGTAGATTCGTTCCGGGACAGGGGAACACTGAAGCTTTCTTT. Translation: CASSRFVPGQGNTEAFF.

This clonotype was counted ten times or more. The chain carries TRBV14 and TRBJ2-6; 7 positions agree with TRBD1. V lost 4 bases to trimming and J lost 4 bases; unmatched junction nucleotides: 10. CDR1 SGHDN and CDR2 FVKESK come from the germline V gene. The CDR3 is 17 amino acids. The CDR3 DNA is TGTGCCAGCAGCCCAGGGACAGCTAAATCCGGGGCCAACGTCCTGACTTTC. Its translation: CASSPGTAKSGANVLTF.

This chain connects TRBV29-1 to TRBJ2-7; D is ambiguous. This CDR3 spans 11 amino acids. In germline, CDR1 is SQVTM, CDR2 ANQGSEA. V was clipped by 3 bases and J by 3 bases, with 6 bases between them. The CDR3: CSVERSYEQYF. CDR3 bases: TGCAGCGTTGAGCGGAGCTACGAGCAGTACTTC.

The rearrangement links TRBV30 to TRBJ2-7; 7 bases fit TRBD2. The CDR3 is 13 amino acids. V trimming: 2 bases; J trimming: 3 bases; junction bases outside the gene matches: 4. CDR1 GTSNPN and CDR2 SVGIG come from the germline V gene (reference sequence). Here the CDR3 DNA reads TGTGCCTGGAGTAGCCTAGCGGACTACGAGCAGTACTTC. This translates into CAWSSLADYEQYF.

At least ten counts were recorded for this clonotype. The chain links TRBV29-1 to TRBJ2-3; perhaps TRBD1 as D (6 bases). CDR3 length equals 15 residues. The V gene lost 3 bases and the J gene lost 3 bases, with 16 bases spanning the gap. The germline gives CDR1 SQVTM, CDR2 ANQGSEA. Here the CDR3 DNA reads TGCAGCGTTGAGGGTTCCGGAACAGGGACAGATACGCAGTATTTT. Translated, it gives CSVEGSGTGTDTQYF.

This chain connects TRBV20-1 to TRBJ2-3; 8 bases are a match to TRBD2. The junction had 6 bases not matched to a gene; V was cut back by 2 bases and J by 2 bases. CDR3 length: 15 residues. Germline assignment: CDR1 DFQATT and CDR2 SNEGSKA (reference sequence). CDR3 nucleotide sequence: TGCAGTGCTAGACAGCGGGAGCCTCCCACAGATACGCAGTATTTT. Amino acids: CSARQREPPTDTQYF.

This clonotype has just a few counts. V is TRBV29-1 and J is TRBJ2-7; 9 positions match TRBD2. This CDR3 contains 15 residues. The junction had 8 bases not matched to a gene; V was cut back by 1 base and J by 4 bases. Germline V CDR1 and CDR2: SQVTM, ANQGSEA. This CDR3 reads CSVEGVASGVYEQYF. The CDR3 DNA is TGCAGCGTTGAAGGGGTGGCTAGCGGGGTTTACGAGCAGTACTTC.

The chain combines TRBV7-2 with TRBJ1-2; D is uncertain. The germline gives CDR1 SGHTA, CDR2 FQGNSA. The CDR3 contains 14 residues. V was cut by 4 bases and J by 2 bases, with 11 bases left in between. In DNA, the CDR3 is TGTGCCAGCAGCTGGGCCGCAGCCAACTATGGCTACACCTTC. This sequence encodes CASSWAAANYGYTF.

The chain couples TRBV5-1 to TRBJ2-2; D not resolved. The CDR3 spans 15 residues. Trimming left V 0 bases short and J 1 base short, with 7 bases between. The V gene's germline CDR1 is SGHRS and CDR2 YFSETQ. CDR3 in amino acids: CASSLAPQNTGELFF. CDR3 DNA: TGCGCCAGCAGCTTGGCACCGCAGAACACCGGGGAGCTGTTTTTT. The full variable domain, in which reference TRBV5-1 and TRBJ2-2 provide the parts outside the CDR3, is KAGVTQTPRYLIKTRGQQVTLSCSPISGHRSVSWYQQTPGQGLQFLFEYFSETQRNKGNFPGRFSGRQFSNSRSEMNVSTLELGDSALYLCASSLAPQNTGELFFGEGSRLTVL.

This clonotype has more than one count but fewer than ten. The chain links TRBV20-1 to TRBJ2-3; D unresolved. The germline CDR1 and CDR2 sequences are DFQATT and SNEGSKA (reference sequence). The CDR3 spans 16 residues. Trimming removed 0 bases from V and 2 bases from J, with 15 bases in between. CDR3 bases: TGCAGTGCTAGAGATACGGAAGTGGTCCACACAGATACGCAGTATTTT. Translating gives CSARDTEVVHTDTQYF.

The chain is built from TRBV7-2 and TRBJ2-1; no clear D. There are 13 residues in the CDR3. Trimming stripped 5 bases from V and 0 bases from J, with 5 bases between. Germline V lookup: CDR1 SGHTA, CDR2 FQGNSA. CDR3 DNA: TGTGCCAGCAGCGCGGACTCCTACAATGAGCAGTTCTTC. As protein: CASSADSYNEQFF.

J is TRBJ1-2 and V is TRBV9; D is unresolved. This CDR3 is built from 15 residues. The germline gives CDR1 SGDLS, CDR2 YYNGEE. Trimming cost V 0 bases and J 3 bases, with 12 bases left between them. CDR3 bases: TGTGCCAGCAGCGTAGGCCGGCTGCTGGACTATGGCTACACCTTC. This sequence encodes CASSVGRLLDYGYTF.

A few counts support this clonotype. V gene TRBV19 combines with J gene TRBJ1-2; D is unresolved. The CDR3 contains 13 residues. Germline V lookup: CDR1 LNHDA, CDR2 SQIVND (reference sequence). Trimming took 8 bases from V and 2 from J, leaving 12 bases between them. CDR3 in DNA: TGTGCCAGTGTATCTGCCGCAAACTATGGCTACACCTTC. Amino acids: CASVSAANYGYTF.

The chain recombines TRBV25-1 with TRBJ2-7; 11 bases match TRBD2. The CDR3 totals 15 residues. The V gene end was trimmed by 6 bases and the J gene end by 7 bases; junction bases not matched to a gene: 11. Germline loops: CDR1 MGHDK, CDR2 SYGVNS. The CDR3 region is CASRSGLAAGFEQYF. The CDR3, as DNA: TGTGCCAGCAGATCGGGACTAGCGGCGGGTTTTGAGCAGTACTTC.

This chain uses TRBV2 with TRBJ2-2, with unresolved D. In germline, CDR1 is SNHLY, CDR2 FYNNEI. This CDR3 has 13 residues. Trimming shortened V by 10 bases and J by 7 bases, and 16 bases separated the two germline ends. Here the CDR3 reads CAMARNPSGELFF. The CDR3 DNA reads as TGTGCCATGGCCCGAAACCCCAGCGGGGAGCTGTTTTTT.

CDR3 sequence reads: CSVDQGSGTEAFF. CDR3 coding DNA: TGCAGCGTTGATCAGGGATCGGGAACTGAAGCTTTCTTT. V is TRBV29-1 and J is TRBJ1-1; tentatively, D is TRBD1 (5 bases). CDR1 and CDR2 from the germline V gene are SQVTM and ANQGSEA. The V end was cut by 3 bases, the J end by 5 bases, with 13 bases between. The CDR3 is 13 residues long. The whole variable domain, remainder taken from reference TRBV29-1 and TRBJ1-1, is SAVISQKPSRDICQRGTSLTIQCQVDSQVTMMFWYRQQPGQSLTLIATANQGSEATYESGFVIDKFPISRPNLTFSTLTVSNMSPEDSSIYLCSVDQGSGTEAFFGQGTRLTVV.

In this sample, this clonotype turned up a few times. This chain connects TRBV19 to TRBJ1-4, with 7 bases identical to TRBD1. The CDR3 runs 16 residues. Germline lookup yields CDR1 LNHDA and CDR2 SQIVND (reference sequence). With 0 bases clipped from V and 2 bases from J, the junction kept 3 bases outside the gene matches. In DNA form, the CDR3 reads TGTGCCAGTAGTATAGAGCCGGGACAGACTAATGAAAAACTGTTTTTT. This encodes CASSIEPGQTNEKLFF. The full variable domain, rest sourced from reference TRBV19 and TRBJ1-4, is DGGITQSPKYLFRKEGQNVTLSCEQNLNHDAMYWYRQDPGQGLRLIYYSQIVNDFQKGDIAEGYSVSREKKESFPLTVTSAQKNPTAFYLCASSIEPGQTNEKLFFGSGTQLSVL.

This clonotype was recorded a few times. The chain is built from TRBV3-1 and TRBJ1-5; D is unresolved. Germline loops: CDR1 LGHDT, CDR2 YNNKEL (reference sequence). The CDR3 sequence is 13 residues long. The V end was cut by 0 bases, the J end by 10 bases, with 10 bases between. CDR3 loop: CASSQDEGGPQHF. In DNA form, the CDR3 reads TGTGCCAGCAGCCAAGACGAGGGTGGACCCCAGCATTTT.

This clonotype showed up just a few times. The chain carries TRBV11-2 and TRBJ2-2, with D hard to call. Germline V gives CDR1 SGHAT, CDR2 FQNNGV. There are 12 residues in the CDR3. The germline V and J ends were trimmed by 8 bases and 5 bases, with 9 bases remaining between them. CDR3 nucleotide sequence: TGTGCCAGCCTACGGCAAACCGGGGAGCTGTTTTTT. Translation: CASLRQTGELFF.

The rearrangement joins TRBV3-1 to TRBJ2-3; TRBD2 might be the D (5 bases). The CDR3 extends over 17 amino acids. Germline CDR1 is LGHDT and CDR2 is YNNKEL (reference sequence). Trimming removed 4 bases from V and 2 bases from J, with 19 bases in between. The CDR3 nucleotides are TGTGCCAGCAGCCGTATTATTAGCCAGGAGGCCACAGATACGCAGTATTTT. This encodes CASSRIISQEATDTQYF.

The J gene is TRBJ2-7, the V gene TRBV11-2, with TRBD1 identical over 12 bases. With V trimmed by 4 bases and J by 5 bases, 6 bases remained unmatched. This CDR3 is built from 15 residues. Germline loops: CDR1 SGHAT, CDR2 FQNNGV. The CDR3 reads CASSSWRDRGHEQYF. The CDR3 coding sequence is TGTGCCAGCAGCTCATGGCGGGACAGGGGGCACGAGCAGTACTTC.

Within the sample, this clonotype is medium-sized. The chain is built from TRBV7-3 and TRBJ2-2, with a weak D call TRBD1 (5 bases). The CDR3 contains 15 residues. CDR1 is SGHTA and CDR2 is FQGTGA in the germline V gene. V dropped 5 bases and J dropped 4 bases, with 14 bases sitting between them. This chain's CDR3 is CASSPLMGRTGELFF. The CDR3, as DNA: TGTGCCAGCAGCCCGCTAATGGGGCGCACCGGGGAGCTGTTTTTT.